This TCR beta chain is drawn from a study of blood T cell repertoires in COVID-19. Turning to the study itself: Acute and convalescent COVID-19 samples came from the United States, Italy and Spain.

V lost 0 bases and J lost 7; bases outside the gene matches: 6. CDR3 size: 15 residues. The germline gives CDR1 LGHNA, CDR2 YNFKEQ. This table comes from immunoSEQ multiplex PCR, and its TCRdb copy is limited to in-frame clones, with some not included. Seen here are 150,000 to 200,000 clones, about 87% observed once, and the top ten hold 1.5% to 2%. The TCR comes from a woman aged 45 to 65 with acute or convalescent COVID-19. The sequenced material came from peripheral blood. The chain couples TRBV4-2 to TRBJ1-5, with TRBD1 identical over 7 bases. In DNA form, the CDR3 reads TGTGCCAGCAGCCAAGATGCAGGGGGAGGCCAGCCCCAGCATTTT. This translates into CASSQDAGGGQPQHF.